The rows below give T cell receptor beta chains drawn from one sample of a study of cytomegalovirus exposure and HLA in healthy donors. The assay was immunoSEQ multiplex PCR, and TCRdb's table has in-frame clones only and misses some. The repertoire includes around 160,000 clones, around three quarters of them detected once, and over 0.95% sits in the top ten. The sequenced material came from PBMCs. All receptors derive from a woman between 40 and 55 years old in good health and CMV-seronegative. Each CDR3 is given with its conserved first and last residue.

j_call v_call cdr3_aa
TRBJ2-5 TRBV27 CASRTGGEAETQYF
TRBJ2-7 TRBV28 CASIRELPYEQYF
TRBJ2-7 TRBV2 CASSDAGGPYEQYF
TRBJ2-1 TRBV29-1 CSVGVLREQFF
TRBJ2-7 TRBV14 CASSHRSGRFSYEQYF
TRBJ2-1 TRBV5-1 CASSLAPAAGNEQFF
TRBJ1-5 TRBV29-1 CSVKDPGEQPQHF
TRBJ2-1 TRBV10-3 CAISPDGTGALNEQFF
TRBJ1-1 TRBV28 CASSPSRAGVHTEAFF
TRBJ2-7 TRBV29-1 CSVAGLAGVSYEQYF
TRBJ1-1 TRBV4-2 CASSQVVGGDREYEAFF
TRBJ1-2 TRBV6-1 CASSEAWNRPLTF
TRBJ2-7 TRBV28 CASSYGGGASYEQYF
TRBJ2-2 TRBV5-1 CASSLDKLAGDAGELFF
TRBJ1-5 TRBV2 CASSDRELGQPQHF
TRBJ1-1 TRBV20-1 CTTQGGSEAFF
TRBJ2-2 TRBV2 CASKGGSGDSGGELFF
TRBJ2-3 TRBV5-1 CASSLAGSGTTDTQYF
TRBJ2-3 TRBV11-2 CASSPYPETAGEETDTQYF